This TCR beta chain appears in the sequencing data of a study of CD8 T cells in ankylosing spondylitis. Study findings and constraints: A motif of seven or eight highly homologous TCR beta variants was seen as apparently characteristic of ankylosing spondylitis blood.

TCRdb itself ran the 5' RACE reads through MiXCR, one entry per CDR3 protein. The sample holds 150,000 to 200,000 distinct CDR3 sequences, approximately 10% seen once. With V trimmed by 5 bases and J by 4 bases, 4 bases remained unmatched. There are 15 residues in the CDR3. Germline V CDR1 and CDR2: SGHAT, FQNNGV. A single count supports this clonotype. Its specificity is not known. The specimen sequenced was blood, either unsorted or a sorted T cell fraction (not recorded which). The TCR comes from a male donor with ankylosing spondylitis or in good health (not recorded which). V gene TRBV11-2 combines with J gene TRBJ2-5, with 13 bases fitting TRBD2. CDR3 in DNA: TGTGCCAGCAGCCTAGGACTAGCGGGGGCAGAGACCCAGTACTTC. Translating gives CASSLGLAGAETQYF.